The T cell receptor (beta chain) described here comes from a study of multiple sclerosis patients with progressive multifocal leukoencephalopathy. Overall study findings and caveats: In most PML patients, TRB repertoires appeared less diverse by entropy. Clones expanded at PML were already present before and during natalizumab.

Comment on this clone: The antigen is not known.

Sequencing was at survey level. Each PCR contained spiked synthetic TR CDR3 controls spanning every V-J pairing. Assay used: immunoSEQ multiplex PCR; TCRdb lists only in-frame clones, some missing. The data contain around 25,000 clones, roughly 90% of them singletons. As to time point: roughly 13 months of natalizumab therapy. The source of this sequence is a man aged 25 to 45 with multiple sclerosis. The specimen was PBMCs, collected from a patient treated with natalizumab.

The CDR3 region is CAGGPGAYEQYV. In nucleotides, the CDR3 is TGTGCCGGCGGGCCAGGGGCCTACGAGCAGTACGTC. The chain links TRBV30 to TRBJ2-7; possible D gene TRBD1, 6 bases. CDR3 length: 12 amino acids. The V end lost 8 bases, the J end lost 2 bases, and 13 bases lay between the germline ends. Germline V lookup: CDR1 GTSNPN, CDR2 SVGIG (reference sequence).